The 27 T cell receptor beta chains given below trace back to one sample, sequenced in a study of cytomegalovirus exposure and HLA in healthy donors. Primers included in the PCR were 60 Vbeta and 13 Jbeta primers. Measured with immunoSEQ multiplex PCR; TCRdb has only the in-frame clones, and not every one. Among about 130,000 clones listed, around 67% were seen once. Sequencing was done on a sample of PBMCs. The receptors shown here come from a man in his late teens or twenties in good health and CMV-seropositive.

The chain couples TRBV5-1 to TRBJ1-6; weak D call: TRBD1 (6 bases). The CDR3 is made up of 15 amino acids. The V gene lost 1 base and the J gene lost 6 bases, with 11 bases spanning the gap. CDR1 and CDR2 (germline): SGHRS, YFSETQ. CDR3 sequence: CASSLSVRGNSPLHF. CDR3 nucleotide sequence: TGCGCCAGCAGCTTGTCTGTCAGGGGTAATTCACCCCTCCACTTT.

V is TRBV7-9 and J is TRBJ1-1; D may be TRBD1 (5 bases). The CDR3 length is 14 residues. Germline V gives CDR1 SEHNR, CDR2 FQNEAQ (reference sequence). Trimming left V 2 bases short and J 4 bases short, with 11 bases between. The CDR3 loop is CASSLQQEGTEAFF. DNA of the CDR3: TGTGCCAGCAGCTTACAACAGGAAGGCACTGAAGCTTTCTTT. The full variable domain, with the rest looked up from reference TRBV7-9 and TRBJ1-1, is DTGVSQNPRHKITKRGQNVTFRCDPISEHNRLYWYRQTLGQGPEFLTYFQNEAQLEKSRLLSDRFSAERPKGSFSTLEIQRTEQGDSAMYLCASSLQQEGTEAFFGQGTRLTVV.

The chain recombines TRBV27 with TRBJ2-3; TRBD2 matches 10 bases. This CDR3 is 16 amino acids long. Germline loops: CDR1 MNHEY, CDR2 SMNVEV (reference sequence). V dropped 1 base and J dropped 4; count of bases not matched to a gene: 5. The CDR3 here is CASSLFASGGADTQYF. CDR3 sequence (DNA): TGTGCCAGCAGTTTATTTGCTAGCGGGGGTGCAGATACGCAGTATTTT.

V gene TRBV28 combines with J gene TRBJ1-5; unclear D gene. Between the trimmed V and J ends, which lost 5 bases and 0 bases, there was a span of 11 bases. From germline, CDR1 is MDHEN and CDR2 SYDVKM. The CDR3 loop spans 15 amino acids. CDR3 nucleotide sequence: TGTGCCAGCAGTAGAGCGGGAGATAGCAATCAGCCCCAGCATTTT. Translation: CASSRAGDSNQPQHF.

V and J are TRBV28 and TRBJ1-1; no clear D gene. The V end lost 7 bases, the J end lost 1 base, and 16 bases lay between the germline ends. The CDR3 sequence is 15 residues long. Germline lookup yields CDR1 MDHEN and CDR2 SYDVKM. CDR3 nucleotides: TGTGCCAGCACCCGAAGGGCAGGAGGGAACACTGAAGCTTTCTTT. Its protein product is CASTRRAGGNTEAFF. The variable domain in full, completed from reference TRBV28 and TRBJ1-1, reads DVKVTQSSRYLVKRTGEKVFLECVQDMDHENMFWYRQDPGLGLRLIYFSYDVKMKEKGDIPEGYSVSREKKERFSLILESASTNQTSMYLCASTRRAGGNTEAFFGQGTRLTVV.

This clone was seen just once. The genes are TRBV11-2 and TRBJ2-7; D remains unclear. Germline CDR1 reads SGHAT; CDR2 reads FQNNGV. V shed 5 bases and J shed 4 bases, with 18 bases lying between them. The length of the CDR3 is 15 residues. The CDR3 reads CASSPPDGPSYEQYF. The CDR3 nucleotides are TGTGCCAGCAGCCCACCGGATGGGCCAAGTTACGAGCAGTACTTC.

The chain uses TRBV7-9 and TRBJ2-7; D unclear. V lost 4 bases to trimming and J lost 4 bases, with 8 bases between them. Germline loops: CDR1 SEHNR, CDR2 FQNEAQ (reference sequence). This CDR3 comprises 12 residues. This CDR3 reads CASSSPQYEQYF. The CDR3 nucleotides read TGTGCCAGCAGCTCCCCCCAGTACGAGCAGTACTTC. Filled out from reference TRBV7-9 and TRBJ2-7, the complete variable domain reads DTGVSQNPRHKITKRGQNVTFRCDPISEHNRLYWYRQTLGQGPEFLTYFQNEAQLEKSRLLSDRFSAERPKGSFSTLEIQRTEQGDSAMYLCASSSPQYEQYFGPGTRLTVT.

CDR3 nucleotides: TGTGCCAGCAGCGCCTCCCGGGATACGCAGTATTTT. Translating it yields CASSASRDTQYF. The gene calls are TRBV7-9 and TRBJ2-3; no definite D call. CDR1 is SEHNR and CDR2 is FQNEAQ in the germline V gene (reference sequence). Trimming removed 5 bases at V and 6 bases at J, with 9 bases between. The CDR3 is made up of 12 amino acids.

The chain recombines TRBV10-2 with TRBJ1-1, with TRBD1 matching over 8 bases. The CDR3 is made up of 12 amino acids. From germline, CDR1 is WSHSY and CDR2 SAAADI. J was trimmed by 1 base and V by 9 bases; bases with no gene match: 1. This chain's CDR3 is CASGQGNTEAFF. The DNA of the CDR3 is TGCGCCAGTGGACAGGGGAACACTGAAGCTTTCTTT.

In nucleotides, the CDR3 is TGTGCCAGTAGCCACACTAGCGGGCTAACCTACGAGCAGTACTTC. It specifies CASSHTSGLTYEQYF. The chain carries TRBV19 and TRBJ2-7; TRBD2 agrees at 9 bases. The CDR3 loop spans 15 amino acids. After removal of 6 bases from V and 2 bases from J, the junction contained 8 bases not matched to a gene. Germline V gene sequence: CDR1 LNHDA, CDR2 SQIVND (reference sequence). Combining the CDR3 with reference TRBV19 and TRBJ2-7 gives the whole variable domain DGGITQSPKYLFRKEGQNVTLSCEQNLNHDAMYWYRQDPGQGLRLIYYSQIVNDFQKGDIAEGYSVSREKKESFPLTVTSAQKNPTAFYLCASSHTSGLTYEQYFGPGTRLTVT.

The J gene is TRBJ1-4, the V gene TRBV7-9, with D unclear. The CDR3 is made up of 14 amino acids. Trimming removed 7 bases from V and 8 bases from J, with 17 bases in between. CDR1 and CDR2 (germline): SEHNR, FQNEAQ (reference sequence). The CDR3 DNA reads TGTGCCAGCAACCTCGGGGAGGGTGACGAAAAACTGTTTTTT. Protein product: CASNLGEGDEKLFF.

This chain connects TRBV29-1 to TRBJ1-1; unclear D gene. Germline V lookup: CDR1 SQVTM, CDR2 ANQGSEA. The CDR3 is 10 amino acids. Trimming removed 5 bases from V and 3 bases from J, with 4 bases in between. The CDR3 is CSVPDTEAFF. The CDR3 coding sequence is TGCAGCGTTCCAGACACTGAAGCTTTCTTT.

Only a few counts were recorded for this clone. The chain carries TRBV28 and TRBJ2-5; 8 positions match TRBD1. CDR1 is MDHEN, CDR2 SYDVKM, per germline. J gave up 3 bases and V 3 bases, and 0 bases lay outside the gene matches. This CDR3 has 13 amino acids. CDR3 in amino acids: CASSLGQEETQYF. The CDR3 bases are TGTGCCAGCAGTTTGGGACAGGAAGAGACCCAGTACTTC.

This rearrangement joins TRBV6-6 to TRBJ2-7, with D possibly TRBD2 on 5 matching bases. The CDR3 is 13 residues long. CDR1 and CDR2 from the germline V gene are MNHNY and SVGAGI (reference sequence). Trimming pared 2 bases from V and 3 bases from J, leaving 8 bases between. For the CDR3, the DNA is TGTGCCAGCAGTTACCCGGAGGACTACGAGCAGTACTTC. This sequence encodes CASSYPEDYEQYF.

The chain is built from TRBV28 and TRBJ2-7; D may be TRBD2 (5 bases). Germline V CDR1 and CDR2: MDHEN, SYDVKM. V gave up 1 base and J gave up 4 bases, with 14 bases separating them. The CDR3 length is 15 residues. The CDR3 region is CASSLSSGIEYEQYF. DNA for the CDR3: TGTGCCAGCAGTTTATCCTCGGGGATCGAGTACGAGCAGTACTTC.

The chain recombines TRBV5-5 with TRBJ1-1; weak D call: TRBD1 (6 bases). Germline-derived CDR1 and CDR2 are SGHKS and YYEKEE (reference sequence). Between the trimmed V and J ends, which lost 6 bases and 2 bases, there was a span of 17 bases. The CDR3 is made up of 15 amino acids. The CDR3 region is CASTTGGTSNTEAFF. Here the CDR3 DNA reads TGTGCCAGCACCACGGGAGGGACAAGCAACACTGAAGCTTTCTTT.

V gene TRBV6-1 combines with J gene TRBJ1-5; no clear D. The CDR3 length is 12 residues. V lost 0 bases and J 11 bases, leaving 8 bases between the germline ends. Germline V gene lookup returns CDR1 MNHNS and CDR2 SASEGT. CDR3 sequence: CASSEAESTQHF. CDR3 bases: TGTGCCAGCAGTGAAGCCGAGTCGACCCAGCATTTT.

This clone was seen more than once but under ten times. As DNA, the CDR3 is TGTGCCAGCAGTTACTTCTATCAGGGGCGGGAGACCCAGTACTTC. Protein product: CASSYFYQGRETQYF. The chain uses TRBV6-6 and TRBJ2-5, with D maybe TRBD1 (6 bases). The CDR3 length is 15 residues. V lost 1 base to trimming and J lost 5 bases, with 14 bases between them. Looked up from germline, CDR1 is MNHNY and CDR2 is SVGAGI (reference sequence).

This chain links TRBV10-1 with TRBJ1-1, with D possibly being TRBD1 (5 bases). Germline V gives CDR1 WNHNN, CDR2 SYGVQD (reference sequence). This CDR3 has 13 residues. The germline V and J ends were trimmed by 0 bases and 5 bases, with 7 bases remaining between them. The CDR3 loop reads CASSESGRTEAFF. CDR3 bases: TGCGCCAGCAGTGAGTCGGGGCGGACTGAAGCTTTCTTT.

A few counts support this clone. The chain's CDR3 is CASSYSMPGMGTEAFF. The CDR3 nucleotides are TGTGCCAGCAGTTACTCGATGCCAGGGATGGGGACTGAAGCTTTCTTT. The chain joins TRBV6-6 to TRBJ1-1; TRBD1 is a possible D gene (5 bases). Germline V gives CDR1 MNHNY, CDR2 SVGAGI (reference sequence). V lost 0 bases and J 5 bases, leaving 16 bases between the germline ends. CDR3 length: 16 amino acids.

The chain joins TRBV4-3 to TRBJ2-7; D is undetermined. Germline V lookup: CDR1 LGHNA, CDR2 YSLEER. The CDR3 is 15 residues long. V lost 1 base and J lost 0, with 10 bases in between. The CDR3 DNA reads TGCGCCAGCAGCCAAGGTAGTAGTCTCTCCTACGAGCAGTACTTC. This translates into CASSQGSSLSYEQYF.

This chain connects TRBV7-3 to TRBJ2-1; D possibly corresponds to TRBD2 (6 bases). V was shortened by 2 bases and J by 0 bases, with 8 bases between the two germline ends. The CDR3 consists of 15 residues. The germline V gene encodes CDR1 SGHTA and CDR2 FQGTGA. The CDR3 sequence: CASSLDGSSYNEQFF. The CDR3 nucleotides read TGTGCCAGCAGCTTAGACGGGAGCTCCTACAATGAGCAGTTCTTC.

In DNA form, the CDR3 reads TGCGCCAGCAGCTTGGACTATCAAGAGACCCAGTACTTC. It is translated as CASSLDYQETQYF. The chain has TRBV5-1 and TRBJ2-5; no reliable D call. CDR1 and CDR2 (germline): SGHRS, YFSETQ. The CDR3 has 13 residues. Trimming left V 0 bases short and J 2 bases short, with 5 bases between.

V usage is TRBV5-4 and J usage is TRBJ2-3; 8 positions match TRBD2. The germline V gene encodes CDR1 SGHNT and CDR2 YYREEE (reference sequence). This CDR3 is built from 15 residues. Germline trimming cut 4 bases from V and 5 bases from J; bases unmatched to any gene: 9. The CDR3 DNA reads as TGTGCCAGCAGCCCACGGGGGGGAGTTATAGATACGCAGTATTTT. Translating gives CASSPRGGVIDTQYF. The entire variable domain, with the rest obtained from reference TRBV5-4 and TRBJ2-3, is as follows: ETGVTQSPTHLIKTRGQQVTLRCSSQSGHNTVSWYQQALGQGPQFIFQYYREEENGRGNFPPRFSGLQFPNYSSELNVNALELDDSALYLCASSPRGGVIDTQYFGPGTRLTVL.

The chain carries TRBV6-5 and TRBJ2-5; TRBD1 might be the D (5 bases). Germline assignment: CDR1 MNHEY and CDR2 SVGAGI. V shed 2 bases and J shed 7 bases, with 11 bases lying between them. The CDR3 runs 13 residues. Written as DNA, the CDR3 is TGTGCCAGCAGTTACGAGATTGACAGGACCCAGTACTTC. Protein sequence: CASSYEIDRTQYF.

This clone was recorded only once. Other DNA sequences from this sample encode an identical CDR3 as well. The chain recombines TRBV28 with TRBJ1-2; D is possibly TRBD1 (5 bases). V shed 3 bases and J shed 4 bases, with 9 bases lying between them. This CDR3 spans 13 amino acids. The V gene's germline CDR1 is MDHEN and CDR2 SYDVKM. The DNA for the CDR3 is TGTGCCAGCAGTTTGCCCAGGGCCTATGGCTACACCTTC. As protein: CASSLPRAYGYTF.

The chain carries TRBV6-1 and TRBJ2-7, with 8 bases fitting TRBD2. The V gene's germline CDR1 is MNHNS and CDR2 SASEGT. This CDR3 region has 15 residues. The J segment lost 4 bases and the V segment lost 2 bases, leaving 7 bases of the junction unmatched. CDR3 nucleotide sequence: TGTGCCAGCAGTGAAAATCGGGCGGGAGGTTACGAGCAGTACTTC. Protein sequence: CASSENRAGGYEQYF.